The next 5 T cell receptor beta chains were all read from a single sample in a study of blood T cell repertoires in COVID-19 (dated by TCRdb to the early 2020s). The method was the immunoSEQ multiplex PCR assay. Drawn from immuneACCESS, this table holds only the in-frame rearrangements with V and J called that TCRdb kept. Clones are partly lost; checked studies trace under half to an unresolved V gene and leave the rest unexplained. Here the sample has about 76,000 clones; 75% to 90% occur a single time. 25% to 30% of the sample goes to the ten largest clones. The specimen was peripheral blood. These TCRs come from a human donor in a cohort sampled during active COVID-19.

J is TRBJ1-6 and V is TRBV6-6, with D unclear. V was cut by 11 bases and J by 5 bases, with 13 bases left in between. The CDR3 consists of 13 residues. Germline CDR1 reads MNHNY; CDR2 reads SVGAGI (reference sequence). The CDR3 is CAANVENNSPLHF. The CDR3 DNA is TGTGCCGCCAATGTGGAGAATAATTCACCCCTCCACTTT.

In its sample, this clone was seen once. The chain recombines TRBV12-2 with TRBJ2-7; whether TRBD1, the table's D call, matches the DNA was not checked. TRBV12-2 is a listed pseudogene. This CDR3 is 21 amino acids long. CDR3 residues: CASRLGARQVGRRRPAYEQYF. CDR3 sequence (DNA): TGTGCAAGTCGCTTAGGGGCTAGACAGGTGGGCCGCCGGCGACCGGCCTACGAGCAGTACTTC.

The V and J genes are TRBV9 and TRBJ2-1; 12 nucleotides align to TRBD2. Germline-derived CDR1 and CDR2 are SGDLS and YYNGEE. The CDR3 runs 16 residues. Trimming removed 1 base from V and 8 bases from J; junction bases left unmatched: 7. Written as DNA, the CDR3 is TGTGCCAGCAGCGTAAGTTCTCTAGCGGGGGGGTATGAGCAGTTCTTC. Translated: CASSVSSLAGGYEQFF.

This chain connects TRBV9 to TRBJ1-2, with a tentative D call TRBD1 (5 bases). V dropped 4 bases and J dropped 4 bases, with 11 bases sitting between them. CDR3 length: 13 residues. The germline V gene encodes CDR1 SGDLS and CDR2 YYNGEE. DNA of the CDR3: TGTGCCAGCAGCCCCCTCGGGGGCTATGGCTACACCTTC. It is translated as CASSPLGGYGYTF.

The CDR3 nucleotides are TGTGCCAGCAGCTTAGCGGGGGGTTCCTTGCTGAATGAGCAGTTCTTC. Protein: CASSLAGGSLLNEQFF. The chain has TRBV7-8 and TRBJ2-1; perhaps TRBD2 as D (6 bases). V gave up 0 bases and J gave up 7 bases, with 16 bases separating them. The germline gives CDR1 SGHVS, CDR2 FQNEAQ. This CDR3 has 16 amino acids.